This T cell receptor (beta chain) appears in the sequencing data of a study of blood T cell repertoires in COVID-19. As for the study in general: Material from acute and convalescent COVID-19 was sourced from the United States, Italy and Spain.

In the study's own analysis: The authors estimated nucleated cell counts from reference gene primer amplification. Libraries were prepared by immunoSEQ multiplex PCR; TCRdb keeps only in-frame clonotypes and omits some of them. V, J and clone size were drawn from that table, and D and trimming were deduced from the DNA. Of around 180,000 clones listed, 81% were seen once; the top ten hold approximately 12%. The CDR3 runs to 14 residues. Germline-derived CDR1 and CDR2 are LNHDA and SQIVND (reference sequence). The ends lost 0 bases at V and 6 bases at J; junction bases unmatched: 4. The chain joins TRBV19 to TRBJ2-7; 8 bases align to TRBD1. The specimen was peripheral blood. The TCR was taken from a woman older than 75 with COVID-19, enrolled during active disease. Here the CDR3 reads CASSIEDRAGEQYF. In DNA, the CDR3 is TGTGCCAGTAGTATAGAGGACAGGGCGGGCGAGCAGTACTTC.